This paragraph reports one TCR beta chain. The antigen is not known. There are 13 residues in the CDR3. The germline CDR1 and CDR2 sequences are MDHEN and SYDVKM. Trimming cost V 6 bases and J 3 bases, with 11 bases left between them. This entry comes from a study of cytomegalovirus exposure and HLA in healthy donors. The study's findings and limits: In an earlier analysis, about 87% or about 30%: the productive usage of most TCR beta V segments. Presence/absence analyses treated sequencing depth as roughly uniform across donors. At a 0.05 false discovery rate, a later analysis found some 18,000 TCR beta sequences to be associated with HLA alleles.

A multiplex PCR was run with 60 Vbeta primers and 13 Jbeta primers. The protocol was immunoSEQ multiplex PCR, while the TCRdb copy is restricted to in-frame clones and leaves out a portion. The sample has approximately 110,000 clones, 80% seen once; the top ten hold less than 0.25%. The chain employs TRBV28 and TRBJ1-1; D is unresolved. This TCR was sampled from a man in his forties or fifties in good health and CMV-seronegative. The specimen was PBMCs. Here the CDR3 reads CASRTGLDTEAFF. The CDR3 DNA reads as TGTGCCAGCAGGACCGGGTTGGACACTGAAGCTTTCTTT.